The 24 T cell receptor beta chains listed next were all sequenced from one sample in a study of T cells in Graves' hyperthyroidism and ophthalmopathy. The CDR3 regions of TCR beta were amplified from RNA transcripts. First-round RT-PCR targeting the TCR CDR3 was performed with the HTBI primer set. TCRdb independently ran MiXCR on the multiplex PCR reads; one entry per CDR3 protein. The top ten hold less than 15% of the sample, which has hundreds of thousands of distinct CDR3 sequences, roughly 14% seen once. The source material was blood. The receptors here all came from a man aged 18 to 30 with Graves' ophthalmopathy.

There are a few counts of this clonotype. The genes are TRBV3-1 and TRBJ2-7, with TRBD1 matching over 11 bases. Germline-derived CDR1 and CDR2 are LGHDT and YNNKEL (reference sequence). This CDR3 is 17 amino acids long. V was clipped by 3 bases and J by 2 bases; unmatched bases: 9. The CDR3 DNA reads as TGTGCCAGCAGCCACCATCCCGGGACAGGGGGGACCTACGAGCAGTACTTC. Translating gives CASSHHPGTGGTYEQYF.

This rearrangement joins TRBV7-9 to TRBJ2-2; TRBD1 is a possible D gene (6 bases). This CDR3 region has 13 residues. The V gene lost 6 bases and the J gene lost 5 bases, with 10 bases spanning the gap. CDR1 SEHNR and CDR2 FQNEAQ come from the germline V gene (reference sequence). CDR3 loop: CASSYRVTGELFF. CDR3 coding DNA: TGTGCCAGCAGTTACAGGGTTACCGGGGAGCTGTTTTTT. The full variable domain, rest sourced from reference TRBV7-9 and TRBJ2-2, is DTGVSQNPRHKITKRGQNVTFRCDPISEHNRLYWYRQTLGQGPEFLTYFQNEAQLEKSRLLSDRFSAERPKGSFSTLEIQRTEQGDSAMYLCASSYRVTGELFFGEGSRLTVL.

This clonotype was counted ten times or more. This chain joins TRBV6-1 and TRBJ1-1; D unclear. The CDR3 is 11 amino acids. CDR1 is MNHNS and CDR2 is SASEGT in the germline V gene. V was trimmed by 5 bases and J by 7 bases, leaving 8 bases between them. The CDR3 spells CASSNWGEAFF. The CDR3 DNA reads as TGTGCCAGCAGTAACTGGGGTGAAGCTTTCTTT.

This clonotype showed up many times. The V and J genes are TRBV13 and TRBJ1-6; D remains ambiguous. This CDR3 is built from 13 residues. The ends were cut back, 1 base at V and 7 bases at J, with 5 bases in the middle. The germline CDR1 and CDR2 sequences are PRHDT and FYEKMQ (reference sequence). CDR3 loop: CASSLEVNSPLHF. The CDR3 DNA is TGTGCCAGCAGCTTAGAAGTAAATTCACCCCTCCACTTT.

This clonotype was counted ten times or more. The rearrangement links TRBV2 to TRBJ2-3, with D possibly TRBD2 on 6 matching bases. The CDR3 is made up of 14 amino acids. CDR1 SNHLY and CDR2 FYNNEI come from the germline V gene. The V end lost 4 bases, the J end lost 4 bases, and 12 bases lay between the germline ends. The DNA of the CDR3 is TGTGCCAGCAGTGGTGCGGGGTCCGCAGATACGCAGTATTTT. Residues: CASSGAGSADTQYF.

DNA of the CDR3: TGTGTCTGCAGCGTAGGGGCTGTCTCGACGGGCGAGCAGTACTTC. It is translated as CVCSVGAVSTGEQYF. The V and J genes are TRBV9 and TRBJ2-7, with TRBD1 as a possible D gene (5 bases). CDR3 length: 15 residues. In germline, CDR1 is SGDLS, CDR2 YYNGEE.

There are many counts of this clonotype. V gene TRBV13 combines with J gene TRBJ2-7; a weak D match, TRBD1 (6 bases). The CDR3 has 12 amino acids. V dropped 5 bases and J dropped 9 bases, with 14 bases sitting between them. Germline loops: CDR1 PRHDT, CDR2 FYEKMQ (reference sequence). CDR3: CASSLSSDRQYF. The CDR3 coding sequence is TGTGCCAGCAGCCTCTCCTCGGACAGGCAGTACTTC.

The chain combines TRBV7-8 with TRBJ2-7, with D unresolved. Germline V gene sequence: CDR1 SGHVS, CDR2 FQNEAQ. The CDR3 totals 15 residues. Trimming left V 1 base short and J 4 bases short, with 14 bases between. CDR3 DNA sequence: TGTGCCAGCAGCTTAGTATACTCCTTAGGGTACGAGCAGTACTTC. Translating it yields CASSLVYSLGYEQYF.

Ten or more counts support this clonotype. The chain employs TRBV6-5 and TRBJ2-5, with 8 bases aligning to TRBD1. Germline V CDR1 and CDR2: MNHEY, SVGAGI. This CDR3 spans 14 amino acids. Unmatched junction bases numbered 0, after V lost 2 bases and J lost 1 base. In DNA form, the CDR3 reads TGTGCCAGCAGTTACGGGACAGGCCAAGAGACCCAGTACTTC. It encodes CASSYGTGQETQYF.

This clonotype was seen many times. The V and J genes are TRBV3-1 and TRBJ1-6, with a weak D call TRBD1 (5 bases). The CDR3 has 15 residues. Germline CDR1 reads LGHDT; CDR2 reads YNNKEL (reference sequence). V lost 0 bases, J lost 4 bases, and 7 bases lay in between. CDR3 nucleotide sequence: TGTGCCAGCAGCCAAGAGGGGGGATATAATTCACCCCTCCACTTT. Translated: CASSQEGGYNSPLHF. The variable domain in full, with the rest retrieved from reference TRBV3-1 and TRBJ1-6, is DTAVSQTPKYLVTQMGNDKSIKCEQNLGHDTMYWYKQDSKKFLKIMFSYNNKELIINETVPNRFSPKSPDKAHLNLHINSLELGDSAVYFCASSQEGGYNSPLHFGNGTRLTVT.

This clonotype has at least ten counts. The chain carries TRBV4-1 and TRBJ1-4, with TRBD1 matching 7 bases. This CDR3 has 15 amino acids. Germline trimming cut 5 bases from V and 8 bases from J; bases unmatched to any gene: 11. Germline CDR1 and CDR2: MGHRA and YSYEKL. CDR3 residues: CASSVQQGMGEKLFF. For the CDR3, the DNA is TGCGCCAGCAGCGTTCAACAGGGGATGGGGGAAAAACTGTTTTTT.

This clonotype was picked up many times. The rearrangement uses TRBV5-1 and TRBJ2-4; 9 bases agree with TRBD1. CDR1 SGHRS and CDR2 YFSETQ come from the germline V gene. Losses at the gene ends were 0 bases for V and 5 bases for J; bases not matched to a gene: 3. The CDR3 totals 15 residues. CDR3 sequence reads: CASSLGQGEENIQYF. DNA for the CDR3: TGCGCCAGCAGCTTGGGACAGGGGGAAGAAAACATTCAGTACTTC.

In this sample, this clonotype turned up a few times. The V and J genes are TRBV10-3 and TRBJ1-6, with no clear D. Germline CDR1 reads ENHRY; CDR2 reads SYGVKD. Trimming removed 10 bases at V and 6 bases at J, with 22 bases between. CDR3 length equals 16 residues. CDR3 protein: CATNRLTMGINSPLHF. The CDR3 nucleotides read TGTGCCACGAACCGCCTGACCATGGGCATTAATTCACCCCTCCACTTT.

This clonotype was seen ten or more times. The chain links TRBV2 to TRBJ2-7, with a weak D call TRBD1 (5 bases). This CDR3 is built from 15 residues. Germline V gene lookup returns CDR1 SNHLY and CDR2 FYNNEI. Trimming stripped 4 bases from V and 2 bases from J, with 15 bases between. This CDR3 reads CASSASDSWTYEQYF. For the CDR3, the DNA is TGTGCCAGCAGTGCGAGTGACAGCTGGACCTACGAGCAGTACTTC. Full variable domain (remainder filled in from reference TRBV2 and TRBJ2-7): EPEVTQTPSHQVTQMGQEVILRCVPISNHLYFYWYRQILGQKVEFLVSFYNNEISEKSEIFDDQFSVERPDGSNFTLKIRSTKLEDSAMYFCASSASDSWTYEQYFGPGTRLTVT.

The V call is TRBV11-2, the J call TRBJ2-7; unclear D gene. The V gene lost 2 bases and the J gene lost 1 base, with 9 bases spanning the gap. Germline CDR1 is SGHAT and CDR2 is FQNNGV. The CDR3 loop spans 14 amino acids. CDR3 bases: TGTGCCAGCAGCTTATCGTCAGTGTCCTACGAGCAGTACTTC. It specifies CASSLSSVSYEQYF.

As regards this clonotype: A clone one base away is much larger, so this may be a read error. V usage is TRBV10-3 and J usage is TRBJ2-7; 10 bases match TRBD2. The CDR3 has 15 residues. After removal of 5 bases from V and 0 bases from J, the junction contained 4 bases not matched to a gene. Per the germline V gene, CDR1 is ENHRY and CDR2 is SYGVKD. CDR3 residues: CAISNLAGDSYEQYF. In nucleotides, the CDR3 is TGTGCCATCAGTAACCTAGCGGGAGACTCCTACGAGCAGTACTTC.

This chain uses TRBV11-2 with TRBJ2-1, with 7 positions matching TRBD1. The V segment lost 5 bases and the J segment 4 bases; nucleotides outside the gene matches: 8. This CDR3 has 15 amino acids. CDR1 and CDR2 (germline): SGHAT, FQNNGV. The CDR3 DNA reads TGTGCCAGCAGCCAAGACAGGGCCCTATACAATGAGCAGTTCTTC. As protein: CASSQDRALYNEQFF.

The chain combines TRBV19 with TRBJ2-5, with 10 nucleotides matching TRBD1. CDR1 is LNHDA and CDR2 is SQIVND in the germline V gene (reference sequence). Trimming cost V 5 bases and J 2 bases; bases outside gene matches: 5. This CDR3 spans 15 amino acids. The CDR3 sequence: CASSPDRGLQETQYF. CDR3 bases: TGTGCCAGTAGTCCAGACAGGGGGCTACAAGAGACCCAGTACTTC.

The V gene is TRBV20-1, the J gene TRBJ2-1; D ambiguous. Deletions cut 0 bases from V and 0 bases from J, with 12 bases between. The CDR3 runs to 16 residues. Germline loops: CDR1 DFQATT, CDR2 SNEGSKA (reference sequence). The CDR3 nucleotides are TGCAGTGCTAGAGATCCGGTGAGGAGCTCCTACAATGAGCAGTTCTTC. It specifies CSARDPVRSSYNEQFF.

In this sample, this clonotype turned up many times. J is TRBJ2-5 and V is TRBV11-2; D perhaps matches TRBD2 (7 bases). Germline loops: CDR1 SGHAT, CDR2 FQNNGV. The CDR3 is 14 residues long. The V gene lost 3 bases and the J gene lost 2 bases, with 10 bases spanning the gap. CDR3 residues: CASSFGGAQETQYF. CDR3 nucleotide sequence: TGTGCCAGCAGCTTTGGGGGGGCTCAAGAGACCCAGTACTTC.

At least ten counts were recorded for this clonotype. This chain joins TRBV10-3 and TRBJ2-7, with 10 bases that match TRBD2. The germline CDR1 and CDR2 sequences are ENHRY and SYGVKD. There are 15 residues in the CDR3. With 1 base clipped from V and 3 bases from J, the junction kept 3 bases outside the gene matches. The CDR3: CAISEWASGSYEQYF. Written as DNA, the CDR3 is TGTGCCATCAGTGAGTGGGCTAGCGGGAGCTACGAGCAGTACTTC.

There are many counts of this clonotype. J is TRBJ1-1 and V is TRBV16; D is possibly TRBD1 (5 bases). The CDR3 is 14 amino acids. Germline CDR1 reads KGHSY; CDR2 reads FQNENV. V gave up 4 bases and J gave up 5 bases, with 14 bases separating them. The CDR3 region is CASSLRGTATEAFF. The CDR3 DNA reads as TGTGCCAGCAGCCTAAGGGGAACGGCAACTGAAGCTTTCTTT.

This clonotype has ten or more counts. CDR3 DNA sequence: TGTGCCAGCACCCGGACTAGCAGCCAAGAGACCCAGTACTTC. Protein: CASTRTSSQETQYF. The V call is TRBV3-1, the J call TRBJ2-5; 8 positions agree with TRBD2. Germline V gives CDR1 LGHDT, CDR2 YNNKEL (reference sequence). The CDR3 runs 14 residues. The V and J ends lost 7 bases and 1 base, in that order; junction bases with no gene match: 5.

This clonotype was counted many times. V gene TRBV5-1 combines with J gene TRBJ2-1, with TRBD2 matching over 8 bases. Germline CDR1 reads SGHRS; CDR2 reads YFSETQ. With V trimmed by 2 bases and J by 4 bases, 5 bases remained unmatched. CDR3 size: 15 residues. The CDR3 nucleotides are TGCGCCAGCAGCTTCGACGGGAGGGAATACAATGAGCAGTTCTTC. Its protein product is CASSFDGREYNEQFF.